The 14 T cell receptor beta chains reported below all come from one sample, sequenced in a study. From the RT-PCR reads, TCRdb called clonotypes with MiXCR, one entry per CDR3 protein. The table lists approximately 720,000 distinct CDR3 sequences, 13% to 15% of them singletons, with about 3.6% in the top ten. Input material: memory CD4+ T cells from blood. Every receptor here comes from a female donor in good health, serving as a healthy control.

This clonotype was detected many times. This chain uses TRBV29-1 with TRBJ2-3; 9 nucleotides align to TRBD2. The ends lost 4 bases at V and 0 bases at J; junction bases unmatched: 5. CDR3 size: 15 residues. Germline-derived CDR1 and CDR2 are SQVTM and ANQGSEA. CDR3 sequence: CSVAASGVSTDTQYF. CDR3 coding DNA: TGCAGCGTTGCGGCTAGCGGGGTTAGCACAGATACGCAGTATTTT.

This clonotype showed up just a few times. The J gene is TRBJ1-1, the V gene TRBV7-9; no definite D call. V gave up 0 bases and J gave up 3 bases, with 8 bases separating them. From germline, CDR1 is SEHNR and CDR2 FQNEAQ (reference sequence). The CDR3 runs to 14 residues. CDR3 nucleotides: TGTGCCAGCAGCTTAGCAGGGTTTTACACTGAAGCTTTCTTT. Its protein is CASSLAGFYTEAFF.

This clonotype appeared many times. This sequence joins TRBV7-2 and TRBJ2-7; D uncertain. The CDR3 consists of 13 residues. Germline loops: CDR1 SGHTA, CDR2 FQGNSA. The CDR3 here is CASARAGSYEQYF. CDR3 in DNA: TGTGCAAGCGCCCGGGCAGGTTCCTACGAGCAGTACTTC.

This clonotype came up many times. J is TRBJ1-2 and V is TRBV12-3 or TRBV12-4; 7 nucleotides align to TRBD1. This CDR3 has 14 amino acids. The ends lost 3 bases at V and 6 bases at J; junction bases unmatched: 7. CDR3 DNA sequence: TGTGCCAGCAGTTTTGGACAGGCCTTCAATGGCTACACCTTC. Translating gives CASSFGQAFNGYTF.

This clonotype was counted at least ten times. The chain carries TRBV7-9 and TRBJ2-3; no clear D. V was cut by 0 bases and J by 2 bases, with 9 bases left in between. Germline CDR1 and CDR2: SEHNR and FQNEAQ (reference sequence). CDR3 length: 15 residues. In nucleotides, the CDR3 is TGTGCCAGCAGCTTAGCCGGAGCTTTCACAGATACGCAGTATTTT. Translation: CASSLAGAFTDTQYF.

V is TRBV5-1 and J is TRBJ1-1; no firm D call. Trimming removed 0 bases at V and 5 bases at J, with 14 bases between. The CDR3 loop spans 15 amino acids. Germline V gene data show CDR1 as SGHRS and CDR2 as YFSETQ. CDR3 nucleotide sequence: TGCGCCAGCAGCTTGGGATCTGGGTGGAGGACTGAAGCTTTCTTT. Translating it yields CASSLGSGWRTEAFF.

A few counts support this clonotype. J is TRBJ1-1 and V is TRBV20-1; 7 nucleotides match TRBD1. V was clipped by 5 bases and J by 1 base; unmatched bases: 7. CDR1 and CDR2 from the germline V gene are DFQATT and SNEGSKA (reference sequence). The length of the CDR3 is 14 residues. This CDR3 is CSAGGGTANTEAFF. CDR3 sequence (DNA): TGCAGTGCTGGGGGCGGGACAGCGAACACTGAAGCTTTCTTT.

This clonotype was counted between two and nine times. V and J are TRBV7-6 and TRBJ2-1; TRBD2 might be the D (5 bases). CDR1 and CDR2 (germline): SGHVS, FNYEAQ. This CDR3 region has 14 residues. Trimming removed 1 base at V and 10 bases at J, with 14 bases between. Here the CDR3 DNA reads TGTGCCAGCAGCTTAGTGAGGGATTTAGGCGAGCAGTTCTTC. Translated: CASSLVRDLGEQFF.

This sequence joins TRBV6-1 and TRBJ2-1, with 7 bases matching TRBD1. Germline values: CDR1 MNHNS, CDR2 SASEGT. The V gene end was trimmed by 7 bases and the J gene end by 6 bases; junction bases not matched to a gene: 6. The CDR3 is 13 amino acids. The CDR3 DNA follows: TGTGCCAGCATCAGGACAGGTCGCAATGAGCAGTTCTTC. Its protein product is CASIRTGRNEQFF.

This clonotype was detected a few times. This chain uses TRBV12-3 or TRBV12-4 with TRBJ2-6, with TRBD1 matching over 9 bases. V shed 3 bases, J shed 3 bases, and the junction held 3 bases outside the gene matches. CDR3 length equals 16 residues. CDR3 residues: CASSFGTGIGANVLTF. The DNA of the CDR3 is TGTGCCAGCAGTTTCGGGACAGGGATTGGGGCCAACGTCCTGACTTTC.

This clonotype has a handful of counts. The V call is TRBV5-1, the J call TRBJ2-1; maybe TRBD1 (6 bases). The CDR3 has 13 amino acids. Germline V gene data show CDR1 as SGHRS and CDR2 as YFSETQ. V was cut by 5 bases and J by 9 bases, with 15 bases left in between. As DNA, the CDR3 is TGCGCCAGCAGTAACCAGGGGCAGTTTGAGCAGTTCTTC. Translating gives CASSNQGQFEQFF.

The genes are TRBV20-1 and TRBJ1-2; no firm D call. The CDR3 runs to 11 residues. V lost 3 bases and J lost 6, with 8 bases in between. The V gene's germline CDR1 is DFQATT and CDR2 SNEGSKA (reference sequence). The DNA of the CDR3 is TGCAGTGCTAGTGACGGGGATGGCTACACCTTC. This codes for CSASDGDGYTF.

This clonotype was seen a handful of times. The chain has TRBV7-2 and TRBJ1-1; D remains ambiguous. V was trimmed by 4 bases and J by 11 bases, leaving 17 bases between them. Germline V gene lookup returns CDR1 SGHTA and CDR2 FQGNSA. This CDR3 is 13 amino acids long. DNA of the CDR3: TGTGCCAGCAGCTCGCGGGGATTCTGGGAGGCTTTCTTT. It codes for CASSSRGFWEAFF.

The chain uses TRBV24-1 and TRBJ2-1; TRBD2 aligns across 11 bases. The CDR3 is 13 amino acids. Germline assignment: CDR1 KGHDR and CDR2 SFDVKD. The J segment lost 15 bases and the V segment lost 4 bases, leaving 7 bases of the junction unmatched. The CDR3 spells CATSERTSGSLFF. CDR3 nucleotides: TGTGCCACCAGTGAACGAACTAGCGGGAGTTTGTTCTTC.